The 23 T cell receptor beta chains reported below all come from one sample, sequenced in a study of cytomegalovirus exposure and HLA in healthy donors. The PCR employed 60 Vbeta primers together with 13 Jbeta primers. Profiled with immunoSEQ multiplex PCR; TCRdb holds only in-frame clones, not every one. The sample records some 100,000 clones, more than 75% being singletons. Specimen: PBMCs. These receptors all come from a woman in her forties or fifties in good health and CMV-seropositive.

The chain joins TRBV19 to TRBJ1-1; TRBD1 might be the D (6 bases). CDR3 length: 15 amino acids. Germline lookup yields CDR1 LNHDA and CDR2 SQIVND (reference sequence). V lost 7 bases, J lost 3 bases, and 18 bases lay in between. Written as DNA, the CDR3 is TGTGCCAGTATCGGCCTCCGGACAGTAGACACTGAAGCTTTCTTT. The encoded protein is CASIGLRTVDTEAFF.

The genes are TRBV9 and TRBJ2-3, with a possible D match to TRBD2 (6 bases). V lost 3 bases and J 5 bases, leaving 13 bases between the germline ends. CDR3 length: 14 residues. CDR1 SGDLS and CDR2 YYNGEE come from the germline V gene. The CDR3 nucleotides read TGTGCCAGCAGCGACTCGGGACTTAAAGATACGCAGTATTTT. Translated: CASSDSGLKDTQYF.

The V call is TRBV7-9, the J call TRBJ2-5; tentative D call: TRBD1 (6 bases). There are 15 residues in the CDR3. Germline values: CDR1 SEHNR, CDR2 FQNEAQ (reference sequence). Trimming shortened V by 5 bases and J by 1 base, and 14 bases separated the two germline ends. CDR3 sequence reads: CASSLSTGLQETQYF. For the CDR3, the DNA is TGTGCCAGCAGCCTCTCAACAGGGCTCCAAGAGACCCAGTACTTC.

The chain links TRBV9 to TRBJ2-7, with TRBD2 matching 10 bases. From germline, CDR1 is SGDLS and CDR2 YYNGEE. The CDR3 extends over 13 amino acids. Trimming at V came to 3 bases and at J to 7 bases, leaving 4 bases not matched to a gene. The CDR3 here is CASSASGGAEQYF. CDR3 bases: TGTGCCAGCAGCGCAAGCGGGGGGGCGGAGCAGTACTTC. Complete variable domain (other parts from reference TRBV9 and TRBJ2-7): DSGVTQTPKHLITATGQRVTLRCSPRSGDLSVYWYQQSLDQGLQFLIQYYNGEERAKGNILERFSAQQFPDLHSELNLSSLELGDSALYFCASSASGGAEQYFGPGTRLTVT.

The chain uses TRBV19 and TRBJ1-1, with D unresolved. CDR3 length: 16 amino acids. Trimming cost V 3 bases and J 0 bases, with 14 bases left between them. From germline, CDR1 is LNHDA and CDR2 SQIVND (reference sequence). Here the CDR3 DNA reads TGTGCCAGTAGTATGGGCTACGTACAGTTGAACACTGAAGCTTTCTTT. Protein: CASSMGYVQLNTEAFF.

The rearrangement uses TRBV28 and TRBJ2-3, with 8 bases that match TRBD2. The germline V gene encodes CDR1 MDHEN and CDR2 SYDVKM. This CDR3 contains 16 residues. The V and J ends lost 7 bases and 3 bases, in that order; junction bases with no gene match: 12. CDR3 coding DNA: TGTGCCAGCACTCTCACGGGACTAGACCAAACAGATACGCAGTATTTT. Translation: CASTLTGLDQTDTQYF.

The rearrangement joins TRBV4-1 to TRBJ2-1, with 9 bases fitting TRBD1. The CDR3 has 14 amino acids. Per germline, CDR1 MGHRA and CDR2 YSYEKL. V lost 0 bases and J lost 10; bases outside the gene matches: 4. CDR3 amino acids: CASSQEQGAWEQFF. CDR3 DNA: TGCGCCAGCAGCCAAGAACAGGGGGCGTGGGAGCAGTTCTTC.

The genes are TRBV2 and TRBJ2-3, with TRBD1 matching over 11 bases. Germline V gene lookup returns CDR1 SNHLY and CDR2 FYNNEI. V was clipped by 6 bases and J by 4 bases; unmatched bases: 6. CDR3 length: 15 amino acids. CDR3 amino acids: CASRGRTGGSDTQYF. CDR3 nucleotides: TGTGCCAGCAGGGGGAGGACAGGGGGCTCAGATACGCAGTATTTT.

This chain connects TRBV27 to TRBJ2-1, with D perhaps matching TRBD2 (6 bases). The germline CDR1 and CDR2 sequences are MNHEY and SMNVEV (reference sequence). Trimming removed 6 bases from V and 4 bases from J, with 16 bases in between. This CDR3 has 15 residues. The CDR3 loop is CASSPIVGLYNEQFF. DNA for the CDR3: TGTGCCAGCAGCCCGATCGTCGGACTATACAATGAGCAGTTCTTC.

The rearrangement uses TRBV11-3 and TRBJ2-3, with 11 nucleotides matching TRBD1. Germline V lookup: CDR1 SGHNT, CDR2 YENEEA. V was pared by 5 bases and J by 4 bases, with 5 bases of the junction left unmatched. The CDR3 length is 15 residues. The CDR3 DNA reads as TGTGCCAGCAGCGCGGACAGGGGGCGCGCAGATACGCAGTATTTT. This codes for CASSADRGRADTQYF.

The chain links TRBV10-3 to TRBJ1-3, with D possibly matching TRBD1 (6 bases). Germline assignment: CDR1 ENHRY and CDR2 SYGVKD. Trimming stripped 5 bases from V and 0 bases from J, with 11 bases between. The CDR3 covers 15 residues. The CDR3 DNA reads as TGTGCCATCAGTATACAGGGTTACTCTGGAAACACCATATATTTT. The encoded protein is CAISIQGYSGNTIYF.

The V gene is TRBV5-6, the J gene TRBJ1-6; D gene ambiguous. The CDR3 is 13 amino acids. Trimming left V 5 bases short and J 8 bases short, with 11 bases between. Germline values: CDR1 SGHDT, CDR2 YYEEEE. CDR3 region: CASSRRIDSPLHF. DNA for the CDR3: TGTGCCAGCAGTCGGAGGATAGATTCACCCCTCCACTTT.

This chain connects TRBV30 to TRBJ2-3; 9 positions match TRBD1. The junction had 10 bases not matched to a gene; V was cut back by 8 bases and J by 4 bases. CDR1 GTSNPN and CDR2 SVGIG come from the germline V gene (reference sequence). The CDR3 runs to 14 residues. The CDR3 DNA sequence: TGTGCCACGAGGGGGACAGGGAAGCCAGATACGCAGTATTTT. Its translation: CATRGTGKPDTQYF.

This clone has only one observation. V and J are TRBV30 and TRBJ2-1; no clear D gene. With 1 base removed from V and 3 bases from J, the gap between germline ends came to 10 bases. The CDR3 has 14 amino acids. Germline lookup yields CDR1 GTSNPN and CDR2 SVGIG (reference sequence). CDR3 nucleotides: TGTGCCTGGAGTGCCGACACGTTCTACAATGAGCAGTTCTTC. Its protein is CAWSADTFYNEQFF.

As DNA, the CDR3 is TGTGCCAGCAGCGAAGGAACTAGCGGTCGGTACGAGCAGTACTTC. As protein: CASSEGTSGRYEQYF. The chain recombines TRBV9 with TRBJ2-7, with TRBD2 matching over 8 bases. CDR3 length: 15 amino acids. Germline V CDR1 and CDR2: SGDLS, YYNGEE. V lost 3 bases and J lost 4; bases outside the gene matches: 9. Looking up the rest from reference TRBV9 and TRBJ2-7 gives the full variable domain: DSGVTQTPKHLITATGQRVTLRCSPRSGDLSVYWYQQSLDQGLQFLIQYYNGEERAKGNILERFSAQQFPDLHSELNLSSLELGDSALYFCASSEGTSGRYEQYFGPGTRLTVT.

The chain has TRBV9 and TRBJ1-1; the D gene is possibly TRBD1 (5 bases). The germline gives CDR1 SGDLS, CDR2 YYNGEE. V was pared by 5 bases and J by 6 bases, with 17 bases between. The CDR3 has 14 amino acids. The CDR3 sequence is CASSAYTTGAEAFF. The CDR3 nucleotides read TGTGCCAGCAGTGCCTACACAACGGGGGCTGAAGCTTTCTTT.

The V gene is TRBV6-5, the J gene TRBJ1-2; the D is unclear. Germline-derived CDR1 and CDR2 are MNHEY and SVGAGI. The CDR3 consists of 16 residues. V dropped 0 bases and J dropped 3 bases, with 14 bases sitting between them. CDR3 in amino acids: CASSYSNPGSDYGYTF. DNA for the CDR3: TGTGCCAGCAGTTACTCGAATCCAGGTTCGGACTATGGCTACACCTTC.

The CDR3 reads CASSLLQGNTEAFF. CDR3 DNA: TGTGCCAGCAGTTTATTACAGGGAAACACTGAAGCTTTCTTT. The chain recombines TRBV27 with TRBJ1-1; D might be TRBD1 (6 bases). Germline V gives CDR1 MNHEY, CDR2 SMNVEV (reference sequence). The length of the CDR3 is 14 residues. With 1 base removed from V and 2 bases from J, the gap between germline ends came to 8 bases.

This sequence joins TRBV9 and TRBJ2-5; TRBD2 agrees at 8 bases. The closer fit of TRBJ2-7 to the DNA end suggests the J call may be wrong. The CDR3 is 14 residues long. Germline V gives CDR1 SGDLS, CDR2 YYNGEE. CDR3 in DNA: TGTGCCAGCAGCGCCAGCGGGGGAGCCTACGAGCAGTACTTC. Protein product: CASSASGGAYEQYF.

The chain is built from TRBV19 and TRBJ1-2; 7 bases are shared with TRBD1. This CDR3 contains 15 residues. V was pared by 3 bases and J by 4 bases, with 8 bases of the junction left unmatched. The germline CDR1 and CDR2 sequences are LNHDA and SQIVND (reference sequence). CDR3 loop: CASSIQGQVTYGYTF. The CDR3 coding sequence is TGTGCCAGTAGTATTCAAGGACAGGTTACCTATGGCTACACCTTC.

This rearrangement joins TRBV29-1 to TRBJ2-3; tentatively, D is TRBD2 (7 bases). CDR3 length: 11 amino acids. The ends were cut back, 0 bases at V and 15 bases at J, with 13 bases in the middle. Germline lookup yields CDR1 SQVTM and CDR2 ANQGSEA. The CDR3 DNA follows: TGCAGCGTTGAAGAGAGGGGGACTACCTATTTT. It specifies CSVEERGTTYF.

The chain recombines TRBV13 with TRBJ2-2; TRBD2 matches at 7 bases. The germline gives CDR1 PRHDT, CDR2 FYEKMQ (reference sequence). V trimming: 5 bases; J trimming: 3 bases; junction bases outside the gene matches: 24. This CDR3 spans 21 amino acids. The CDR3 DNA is TGTGCCAGCAGCATACGGCATACGATATGGGAGCCGGCGGGGGACACCGGGGAGCTGTTTTTT. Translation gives CASSIRHTIWEPAGDTGELFF.

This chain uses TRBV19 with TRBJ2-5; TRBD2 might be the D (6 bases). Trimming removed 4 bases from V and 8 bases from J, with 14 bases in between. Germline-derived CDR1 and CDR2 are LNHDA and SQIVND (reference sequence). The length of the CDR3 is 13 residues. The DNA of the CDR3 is TGTGCCAGTAGTACCAGCGGGCGGGCCACCCAGTACTTC. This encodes CASSTSGRATQYF.